Sequencing of this T cell receptor (beta chain) was carried out in a study of T cells in localized non-small cell lung cancer. In germline, CDR1 is SGHDN, CDR2 FVKESK. V shed 4 bases and J shed 5 bases, with 11 bases lying between them. This CDR3 is 13 amino acids long. Clones were read by immunoSEQ multiplex PCR, and TCRdb kept only the in-frame ones, dropping some. The sample shows roughly 23,000 clones, around 90% of them seen only once. This clonotype was obtained from a male donor older than 55 with stage I lung adenocarcinoma. J is TRBJ1-1 and V is TRBV14, with D unclear. The sequences come from peripheral blood, collected before any cancer treatment. Written as DNA, the CDR3 is TGTGCCAGCAGCCCCAGTGCTTATACTGAAGCTTTCTTT. It translates to CASSPSAYTEAFF. Based on the CDR3 plus reference TRBV14 and TRBJ1-1, the full variable domain is EAGVTQFPSHSVIEKGQTVTLRCDPISGHDNLYWYRRVMGKEIKFLLHFVKESKQDESGMPNNRFLAERTGGTYSTLKVQPAELEDSGVYFCASSPSAYTEAFFGQGTRLTVV.